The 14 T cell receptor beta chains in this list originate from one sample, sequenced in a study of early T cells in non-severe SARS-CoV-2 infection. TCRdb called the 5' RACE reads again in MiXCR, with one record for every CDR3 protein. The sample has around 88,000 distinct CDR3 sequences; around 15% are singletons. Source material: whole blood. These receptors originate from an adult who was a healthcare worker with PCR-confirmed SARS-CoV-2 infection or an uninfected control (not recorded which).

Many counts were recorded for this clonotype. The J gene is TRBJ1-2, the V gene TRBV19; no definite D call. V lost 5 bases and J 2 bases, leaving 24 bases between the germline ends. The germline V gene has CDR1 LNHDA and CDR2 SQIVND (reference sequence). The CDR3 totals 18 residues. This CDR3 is CASSDLRSNGEANYGYTF. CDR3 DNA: TGTGCCAGTAGTGATCTCCGATCAAACGGGGAAGCAAACTATGGCTACACCTTC.

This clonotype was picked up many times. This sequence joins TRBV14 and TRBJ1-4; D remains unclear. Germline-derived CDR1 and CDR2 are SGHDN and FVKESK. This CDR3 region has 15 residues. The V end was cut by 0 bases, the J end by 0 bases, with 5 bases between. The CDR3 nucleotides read TGTGCCAGCAGCCAAGAGAGAGCAACTAATGAAAAACTGTTTTTT. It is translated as CASSQERATNEKLFF.

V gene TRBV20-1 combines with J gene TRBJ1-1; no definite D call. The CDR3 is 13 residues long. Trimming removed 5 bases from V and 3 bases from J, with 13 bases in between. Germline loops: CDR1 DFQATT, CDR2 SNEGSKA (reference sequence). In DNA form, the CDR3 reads TGCAGTGCTTTCCTATTAGGGCACACTGAAGCTTTCTTT. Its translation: CSAFLLGHTEAFF.

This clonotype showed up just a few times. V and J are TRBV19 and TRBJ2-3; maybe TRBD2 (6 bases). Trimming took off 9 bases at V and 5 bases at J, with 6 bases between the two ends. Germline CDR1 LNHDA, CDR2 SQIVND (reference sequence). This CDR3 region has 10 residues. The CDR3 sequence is CASGGDTQYF. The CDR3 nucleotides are TGTGCCAGCGGGGGAGATACGCAGTATTTT.

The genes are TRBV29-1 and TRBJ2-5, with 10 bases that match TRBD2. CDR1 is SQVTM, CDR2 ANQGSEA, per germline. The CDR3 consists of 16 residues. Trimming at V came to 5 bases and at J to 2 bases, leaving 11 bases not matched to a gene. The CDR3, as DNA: TGCAGCGTTCACGCGTTGTGGACTAGCGGTCAAGAGACCCAGTACTTC. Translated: CSVHALWTSGQETQYF.

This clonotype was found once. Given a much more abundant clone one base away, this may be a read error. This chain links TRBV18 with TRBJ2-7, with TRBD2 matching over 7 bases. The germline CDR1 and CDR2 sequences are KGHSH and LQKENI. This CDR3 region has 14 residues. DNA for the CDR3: TGTGCCAGCTCACCGGGAACAAGGGGAGGGGAGCACTACTTC. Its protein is CASSPGTRGGEHYF.

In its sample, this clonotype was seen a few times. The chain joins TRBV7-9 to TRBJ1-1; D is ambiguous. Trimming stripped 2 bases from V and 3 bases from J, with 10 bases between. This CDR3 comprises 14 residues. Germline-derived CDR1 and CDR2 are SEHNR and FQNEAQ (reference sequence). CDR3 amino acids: CASSLNAQDTEAFF. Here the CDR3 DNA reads TGTGCCAGCAGCTTAAACGCCCAGGACACTGAAGCTTTCTTT.

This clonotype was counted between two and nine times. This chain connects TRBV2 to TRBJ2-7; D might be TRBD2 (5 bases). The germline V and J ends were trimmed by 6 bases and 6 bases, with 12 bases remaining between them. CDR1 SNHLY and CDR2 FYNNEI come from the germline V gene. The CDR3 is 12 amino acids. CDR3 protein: CASRGRGSEQYF. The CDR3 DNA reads TGTGCCAGCAGGGGGAGAGGGAGCGAGCAGTACTTC. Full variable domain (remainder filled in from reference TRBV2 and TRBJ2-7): EPEVTQTPSHQVTQMGQEVILRCVPISNHLYFYWYRQILGQKVEFLVSFYNNEISEKSEIFDDQFSVERPDGSNFTLKIRSTKLEDSAMYFCASRGRGSEQYFGPGTRLTVT.

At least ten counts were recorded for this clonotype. CDR3 nucleotide sequence: TGTGCCAGTACGGGGGGAGCGATGAACACTGAAGCTTTCTTT. Translation: CASTGGAMNTEAFF. V and J are TRBV7-8 and TRBJ1-1, with D possibly TRBD1 on 5 matching bases. The germline CDR1 and CDR2 sequences are SGHVS and FQNEAQ. The CDR3 has 14 amino acids. V lost 9 bases, J lost 0 bases, and 14 bases lay in between.

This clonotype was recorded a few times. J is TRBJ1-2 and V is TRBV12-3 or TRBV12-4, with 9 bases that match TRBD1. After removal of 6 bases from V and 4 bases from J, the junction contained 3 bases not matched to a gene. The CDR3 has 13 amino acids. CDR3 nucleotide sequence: TGTGCCAGCAGGCCGGGACAGGGCTATGGCTACACCTTC. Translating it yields CASRPGQGYGYTF.

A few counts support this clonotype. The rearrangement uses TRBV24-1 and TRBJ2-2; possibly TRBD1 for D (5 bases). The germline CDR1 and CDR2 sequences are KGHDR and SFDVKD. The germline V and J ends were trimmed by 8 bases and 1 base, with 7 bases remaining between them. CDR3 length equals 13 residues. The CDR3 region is CATTTGNTGELFF. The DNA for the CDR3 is TGTGCCACCACCACAGGGAACACCGGGGAGCTGTTTTTT.

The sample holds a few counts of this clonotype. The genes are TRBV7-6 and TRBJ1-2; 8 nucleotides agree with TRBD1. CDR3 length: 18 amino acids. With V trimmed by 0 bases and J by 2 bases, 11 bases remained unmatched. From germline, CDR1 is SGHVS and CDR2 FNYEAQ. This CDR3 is CASSLAGGTGQINYGYTF. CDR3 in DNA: TGTGCCAGCAGCTTAGCGGGAGGGACAGGACAAATCAACTATGGCTACACCTTC.

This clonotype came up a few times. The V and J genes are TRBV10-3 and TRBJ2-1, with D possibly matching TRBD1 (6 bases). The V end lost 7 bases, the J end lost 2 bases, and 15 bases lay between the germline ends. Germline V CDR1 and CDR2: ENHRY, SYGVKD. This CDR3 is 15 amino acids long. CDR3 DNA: TGTGCCATCACCCCAAAAGGGGGTCCCTACAATGAGCAGTTCTTC. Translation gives CAITPKGGPYNEQFF.

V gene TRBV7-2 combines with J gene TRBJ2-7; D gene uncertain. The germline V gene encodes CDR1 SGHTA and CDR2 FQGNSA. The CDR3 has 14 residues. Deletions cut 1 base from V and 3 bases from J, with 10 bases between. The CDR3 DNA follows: TGTGCCAGCAGCTTAGGTTCCGCCCACTACGAGCAGTACTTC. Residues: CASSLGSAHYEQYF.